These 16 T cell receptor beta chains were all obtained from the same sample, sequenced in a study of Graves' ophthalmopathy and Graves' hyperthyroidism. RNA transcripts served as template for amplifying TCR beta CDR3 sequences. Investigators did first-round RT-PCR with HTBI primers, then second-round multiplex PCR. TCRdb analysed the multiplex PCR reads with MiXCR anew, one entry per CDR3 protein. The table shows roughly 220,000 distinct CDR3 sequences, with around 50% occurring only once. Material: peripheral blood. These receptors were taken from an adult man with Graves' ophthalmopathy.

On this clonotype: The junction departs from germline at one end; a sequencing error may be responsible. The gene calls are TRBV7-9 and TRBJ1-5, with TRBD1 as a possible D gene (5 bases). Germline V CDR1 and CDR2: SEHNR, FQNEAQ (reference sequence). The CDR3 consists of 15 residues. The CDR3 sequence: CASSRSRAIDQPQHF. As DNA, the CDR3 is TGCGCCAGCAGCCGAAGCAGGGCAATAGATCAGCCCCAGCATTTT.

The chain is built from TRBV19 and TRBJ2-6, with D possibly TRBD2 on 6 matching bases. Germline V gives CDR1 LNHDA, CDR2 SQIVND (reference sequence). V shed 4 bases and J shed 0 bases, with 13 bases lying between them. CDR3 length: 17 residues. CDR3 amino acids: CASSKSGGNSGANVLTF. The DNA of the CDR3 is TGTGCCAGTAGTAAGAGTGGGGGGAACTCTGGGGCCAACGTCCTGACTTTC.

The genes are TRBV2 and TRBJ2-7, with TRBD1 matching 8 bases. The CDR3 contains 15 residues. J was trimmed by 0 bases and V by 3 bases; bases with no gene match: 4. Per germline, CDR1 SNHLY and CDR2 FYNNEI. Written as DNA, the CDR3 is TGTGCCAGCAGTGATGGCAGGGGGCTCTCCTACGAGCAGTACTTC. It codes for CASSDGRGLSYEQYF.

The chain combines TRBV7-9 with TRBJ1-2, with 9 nucleotides matching TRBD1. The CDR3 covers 16 residues. Germline CDR1 is SEHNR and CDR2 is FQNEAQ (reference sequence). The trim removed 1 base at V and 6 bases at J, leaving 9 bases unmatched. In nucleotides, the CDR3 is TGTGCCAGCAGCTTAGGGCCCCCGGGACAGGGTAATGGCTACACCTTC. Translating it yields CASSLGPPGQGNGYTF.

This chain uses TRBV2 with TRBJ2-7; TRBD1 is a possible D gene (5 bases). The V gene lost 1 base and the J gene lost 2 bases, with 9 bases spanning the gap. The CDR3 is made up of 14 amino acids. Germline loops: CDR1 SNHLY, CDR2 FYNNEI. The CDR3 here is CASSEGQRPYEQYF. The CDR3 region has the DNA TGTGCCAGCAGTGAAGGACAGAGGCCCTACGAGCAGTACTTC. The complete variable domain, with remaining parts taken from reference TRBV2 and TRBJ2-7, reads EPEVTQTPSHQVTQMGQEVILRCVPISNHLYFYWYRQILGQKVEFLVSFYNNEISEKSEIFDDQFSVERPDGSNFTLKIRSTKLEDSAMYFCASSEGQRPYEQYFGPGTRLTVT.

In its sample, this clonotype was seen a few times. The chain joins TRBV19 to TRBJ2-7; 10 positions match TRBD2. After removal of 10 bases from V and 2 bases from J, the junction contained 8 bases not matched to a gene. Germline loops: CDR1 LNHDA, CDR2 SQIVND (reference sequence). This CDR3 is 14 amino acids long. CDR3 sequence reads: CATLGLADTYEQYF. CDR3 nucleotides: TGTGCCACCCTCGGACTAGCGGATACCTACGAGCAGTACTTC.

In this sample, this clonotype turned up once. The V gene is TRBV4-1, the J gene TRBJ2-7, with TRBD2 matching over 10 bases. CDR1 and CDR2 (germline): MGHRA, YSYEKL. The CDR3 is made up of 17 amino acids. V shed 3 bases and J 7 bases; nucleotides not matched to a gene: 15. DNA of the CDR3: TGCGCCAGCAGCCAGACTGTTCTAGCGGGGGCAATACGGGAGCAGTACTTC. This translates into CASSQTVLAGAIREQYF.

The chain links TRBV10-3 to TRBJ1-3; D is ambiguous. V was pared by 6 bases and J by 4 bases, with 16 bases between. This CDR3 has 15 amino acids. The V gene's germline CDR1 is ENHRY and CDR2 SYGVKD. CDR3 region: CAIRADALGGNTIYF. DNA for the CDR3: TGTGCCATCAGAGCGGACGCCCTGGGGGGAAACACCATATATTTT.

The J gene is TRBJ2-5, the V gene TRBV12-3 or TRBV12-4; 7 nucleotides align to TRBD2. This CDR3 region has 15 residues. Trimming cost V 6 bases and J 5 bases; bases outside gene matches: 12. The CDR3 sequence: CASSQARGVEETQYF. In nucleotides, the CDR3 is TGTGCCAGCAGCCAAGCTCGGGGGGTGGAGGAGACCCAGTACTTC.

This clonotype occurred a few times. This sequence joins TRBV2 and TRBJ1-4; TRBD1 matches at 9 bases. The CDR3 runs to 15 residues. Trimming took 3 bases from V and 4 from J; bases not matched to a gene: 3. Germline V gene sequence: CDR1 SNHLY, CDR2 FYNNEI. This CDR3 is CASSEDRGNNEKLFF. CDR3 DNA: TGTGCCAGCAGTGAGGACAGGGGAAATAATGAAAAACTGTTTTTT.

Of note for this clonotype: At one end, the junction sequence differs from germline, possibly due to a read error. CDR3 protein: CASSELGAMIEQYF. The CDR3 DNA is TGTGCCAGCAGTGAACTGGGGGCGATGATAGAGCAGTACTTC. The gene calls are TRBV10-3 and TRBJ2-7; D is possibly TRBD1 (6 bases). Germline CDR1 and CDR2: ENHRY and SYGVKD. CDR3 size: 14 residues.

This chain links TRBV29-1 with TRBJ1-1; the match to TRBD1 covers 11 bases. The germline V gene encodes CDR1 SQVTM and CDR2 ANQGSEA. Trimming cost V 7 bases and J 4 bases; bases outside gene matches: 8. The CDR3 extends over 14 amino acids. The CDR3 DNA is TGCAGCGGCCAACAGGGACAGGGGGGCACTGAAGCTTTCTTT. Translated: CSGQQGQGGTEAFF. Using reference TRBV29-1 and TRBJ1-1 for the parts outside the CDR3, the full variable domain is SAVISQKPSRDICQRGTSLTIQCQVDSQVTMMFWYRQQPGQSLTLIATANQGSEATYESGFVIDKFPISRPNLTFSTLTVSNMSPEDSSIYLCSGQQGQGGTEAFFGQGTRLTVV.

This rearrangement joins TRBV7-2 to TRBJ2-5, with D unclear. CDR1 and CDR2 from the germline V gene are SGHTA and FQGNSA. V was shortened by 4 bases and J by 3 bases, with 12 bases between the two germline ends. The CDR3 is made up of 14 amino acids. The CDR3: CASSSRALEETQYF. CDR3 DNA: TGTGCCAGCAGCTCCCGGGCCCTGGAAGAGACCCAGTACTTC.

This chain uses TRBV2 with TRBJ1-1; TRBD1 agrees at 7 bases. The CDR3 has 13 amino acids. V trimming: 3 bases; J trimming: 6 bases; junction bases outside the gene matches: 4. Germline values: CDR1 SNHLY, CDR2 FYNNEI. The CDR3 sequence is CASSDRGLAEAFF. DNA of the CDR3: TGTGCCAGCAGTGACAGGGGGTTGGCTGAAGCTTTCTTT. Using reference TRBV2 and TRBJ1-1 for the parts outside the CDR3, the full variable domain is EPEVTQTPSHQVTQMGQEVILRCVPISNHLYFYWYRQILGQKVEFLVSFYNNEISEKSEIFDDQFSVERPDGSNFTLKIRSTKLEDSAMYFCASSDRGLAEAFFGQGTRLTVV.

The chain has TRBV19 and TRBJ2-7; 9 nucleotides align to TRBD1. The CDR3 is 15 amino acids. With 6 bases clipped from V and 6 bases from J, the junction kept 12 bases outside the gene matches. The germline V gene encodes CDR1 LNHDA and CDR2 SQIVND (reference sequence). CDR3 nucleotides: TGTGCCAGTAGGCCGCTGGGACAGGGTACGCGCGAGCAGTACTTC. This sequence encodes CASRPLGQGTREQYF.

This clonotype showed up just a few times. CDR3 amino acids: CASSLSVSGAYEQYF. The CDR3 DNA reads TGTGCCAGCAGCTTAAGTGTTAGCGGGGCCTACGAGCAGTACTTC. The chain joins TRBV7-2 to TRBJ2-7, with 8 bases that match TRBD2. V shed 2 bases and J 2 bases; nucleotides not matched to a gene: 5. Per germline, CDR1 SGHTA and CDR2 FQGNSA. CDR3 length: 15 amino acids.